This T cell receptor beta chain originates from a study of T cell responses to AZD1222 COVID-19 vaccine. To note about this clone: The antigen is not known.

Study conclusions and caveats: Donors skewed white British and female; clonal diversity was possibly underestimated.

Trimming took 2 bases from V and 4 from J, leaving 11 bases between them. CDR3 length equals 15 residues. Germline CDR1 LGHNA, CDR2 YSLEER. Only in-frame clones appear in the TCRdb table, and some are missing; sequencing was by immunoSEQ multiplex PCR. The data contain over 150,000 clones, approximately 87% of them singletons. The sequence derives from an adult who received the AZD1222 COVID-19 vaccine. This sequence joins TRBV4-3 and TRBJ2-2; a possible D gene is TRBD2 (6 bases). The starting material was peripheral blood, obtained 28 days after the second AZD1222 dose. DNA for the CDR3: TGCGCCAGCAGCCAAAACCGGGACTCCACCGGGGAGCTGTTTTTT. Amino acids: CASSQNRDSTGELFF.